The following is a TCR beta chain sequence with its context. The data originate from a study of blood T cell repertoires in COVID-19. On the study more broadly: There were acute and convalescent COVID-19 samples, and they came from the United States, Italy and Spain. PBMCs, B-cell-depleted T cells, or T cells provided the cDNA or gDNA that made up the material.

V shed 7 bases and J 2 bases; nucleotides not matched to a gene: 7. This CDR3 region has 14 residues. From germline, CDR1 is SGDLS and CDR2 YYNGEE. Under the authors' procedure: For nucleated cells, counts were estimated from reference gene primer amplification. Assay: immunoSEQ multiplex PCR; the TCRdb copy retains only in-frame clones and omits some. V and J calls and clone size are as listed in that table; D and trimming were resolved from the DNA. The repertoire holds around 230,000 clones, 65% to 85% seen once, with about 7.4% in the top ten. The receptor was derived from a woman older than 75 with acute or convalescent COVID-19. The chain has TRBV9 and TRBJ2-3, with 7 bases identical to TRBD2. Sequenced material: peripheral blood. CDR3 region: CASHSGLNTDTQYF. DNA of the CDR3: TGTGCCAGCCACTCGGGACTAAACACAGATACGCAGTATTTT.